The subject of this entry is one TCR beta chain. Its target is not known. Generated by immunoSEQ multiplex PCR, the TCRdb table keeps only in-frame clones and is missing some. Of more than 85,000 clones in the sample, 89% are singletons; the top ten hold about 0.28%. The data belong to a study of OX40 agonist ivuxolimab in advanced cancers. Study at large: Cancers in dose escalation were hepatocellular, melanoma, renal cell and head and neck. Among those enrolled, mean age was around 60 years (range about 23 to 79) and about 79% were male. Anti-PD-1, anti-PD-L1 or anti-CTLA-4 therapy given earlier was allowed, and about 38% had some. Study-level points and caveats: At 0.1 to 3.0 mg/kg and by week 6, CD4+ and CD8+ T cells in the blood had expanded clonally.

Looked up from germline, CDR1 is GTSNPN and CDR2 is SVGIG (reference sequence). V dropped 4 bases and J dropped 6 bases, with 15 bases sitting between them. CDR3 length: 14 amino acids. The source is an adult with an advanced solid tumor such as melanoma, head and neck, liver or kidney cancer. Specimen: CD4+ or CD8+ T cells sorted from blood, collected in a trial of the OX40 agonist ivuxolimab. The gene calls are TRBV30 and TRBJ2-2; D may be TRBD2 (7 bases). The CDR3 reads CAWKPGGPPGELFF. DNA for the CDR3: TGTGCCTGGAAACCCGGGGGGCCACCCGGGGAGCTGTTTTTT. Using reference TRBV30 and TRBJ2-2 for the parts outside the CDR3, the full variable domain is SQTIHQWPATLVQPVGSPLSLECTVEGTSNPNLYWYRQAAGRGLQLLFYSVGIGQISSEVPQNLSASRPQDRQFILSSKKLLLSDSGFYLCAWKPGGPPGELFFGEGSRLTVL.